The 14 T cell receptor beta chains presented below share a single source sample, sequenced in a study of T cell responses to AZD1222 COVID-19 vaccine. Sequencing was performed with immunoSEQ multiplex PCR; in TCRdb, only in-frame clones are kept and a portion is missing. The repertoire holds fewer than 85,000 clones, 85% to 90% seen once, with roughly 32% in the top ten. Sequences were derived from peripheral blood, sampled on day 0 of AZD1222 vaccination. Receptors originate from an adult in good health.

The rearrangement uses TRBV6-5 and TRBJ2-1; a weak D match, TRBD1 (6 bases). Deletions cut 7 bases from V and 5 bases from J, with 15 bases between. The CDR3 length is 14 residues. The germline V gene encodes CDR1 MNHEY and CDR2 SVGAGI. CDR3 in DNA: TGTGCCAGCATGTGGCAGGGGAATAACAATGAGCAGTTCTTC. Encoded protein: CASMWQGNNNEQFF.

This clone came up once. The V gene is TRBV10-2, the J gene TRBJ2-1; D is perhaps TRBD2 (6 bases). Germline V lookup: CDR1 WSHSY, CDR2 SAAADI. V lost 5 bases to trimming and J lost 5 bases, with 7 bases between them. The CDR3 has 12 residues. CDR3: CASSKRDNEQFF. Written as DNA, the CDR3 is TGCGCCAGCAGTAAGCGGGACAATGAGCAGTTCTTC.

The chain couples TRBV18 to TRBJ2-7, with a weak D call TRBD1 (5 bases). The ends were cut back, 3 bases at V and 2 bases at J, with 11 bases in the middle. The germline CDR1 and CDR2 sequences are KGHSH and LQKENI. The CDR3 has 14 amino acids. CDR3 nucleotide sequence: TGTGCCAGCTCACCCCCGACAGAGACCTACGAGCAGTACTTC. Translated: CASSPPTETYEQYF.

This chain links TRBV7-2 with TRBJ2-7, with TRBD2 matching over 12 bases. The length of the CDR3 is 15 residues. CDR1 and CDR2 from the germline V gene are SGHTA and FQGNSA. Trimming removed 1 base from V and 5 bases from J; junction bases left unmatched: 3. CDR3 sequence (DNA): TGTGCCAGCAGCTTAGGACTAGCGGGAGTAAACGAGCAGTACTTC. It codes for CASSLGLAGVNEQYF.

The V and J genes are TRBV5-6 and TRBJ2-6; TRBD2 is a possible D gene (5 bases). The CDR3 is 16 residues long. Trimming left V 4 bases short and J 0 bases short, with 11 bases between. In germline, CDR1 is SGHDT, CDR2 YYEEEE. This CDR3 is CASSRQDSSGANVLTF. CDR3 DNA: TGTGCCAGCAGCCGGCAGGACTCCTCTGGGGCCAACGTCCTGACTTTC.

The chain recombines TRBV25-1 with TRBJ1-5; 9 nucleotides agree with TRBD1. The trim removed 6 bases at V and 4 bases at J, leaving 4 bases unmatched. This CDR3 spans 14 amino acids. Germline V lookup: CDR1 MGHDK, CDR2 SYGVNS. In DNA, the CDR3 is TGTGCCAGCAGGGGGACAGGGTCTAATCAGCCCCAGCATTTT. Protein product: CASRGTGSNQPQHF.

The chain carries TRBV2 and TRBJ2-5; 9 bases are a match to TRBD1. This CDR3 has 13 amino acids. Germline assignment: CDR1 SNHLY and CDR2 FYNNEI. V lost 5 bases, J lost 5 bases, and 3 bases stayed unmatched. This CDR3 is CASSKDRGETQYF. The CDR3 DNA is TGTGCCAGCAGTAAGGACAGGGGTGAGACCCAGTACTTC. The variable domain in full, with the rest retrieved from reference TRBV2 and TRBJ2-5, is EPEVTQTPSHQVTQMGQEVILRCVPISNHLYFYWYRQILGQKVEFLVSFYNNEISEKSEIFDDQFSVERPDGSNFTLKIRSTKLEDSAMYFCASSKDRGETQYFGPGTRLLVL.

This clone turned up a few times. The V call is TRBV19, the J call TRBJ2-3, with D possibly matching TRBD1 (6 bases). The CDR3 length is 15 residues. Germline CDR1 reads LNHDA; CDR2 reads SQIVND (reference sequence). The V end lost 6 bases, the J end lost 0 bases, and 13 bases lay between the germline ends. CDR3 DNA: TGTGCCAGTAGGGACAGAGGCTCGAGCACAGATACGCAGTATTTT. Its protein product is CASRDRGSSTDTQYF. The complete variable domain, with remaining parts taken from reference TRBV19 and TRBJ2-3, reads DGGITQSPKYLFRKEGQNVTLSCEQNLNHDAMYWYRQDPGQGLRLIYYSQIVNDFQKGDIAEGYSVSREKKESFPLTVTSAQKNPTAFYLCASRDRGSSTDTQYFGPGTRLTVL.

The V gene is TRBV7-2, the J gene TRBJ2-7, with 11 bases lining up with TRBD2. The CDR3 is 17 residues long. Looked up from germline, CDR1 is SGHTA and CDR2 is FQGNSA. The trim removed 2 bases at V and 0 bases at J, leaving 6 bases unmatched. DNA for the CDR3: TGTGCCAGCAGCTTAATGCTAGCGGGAGGCCCCTCCTACGAGCAGTACTTC. The encoded protein is CASSLMLAGGPSYEQYF. Using reference TRBV7-2 and TRBJ2-7 for the parts outside the CDR3, the full variable domain is GAGVSQSPSNKVTEKGKDVELRCDPISGHTALYWYRQSLGQGLEFLIYFQGNSAPDKSGLPSDRFSAERTGGSVSTLTIQRTQQEDSAVYLCASSLMLAGGPSYEQYFGPGTRLTVT.

This clone was recorded only once. The chain employs TRBV28 and TRBJ2-7, with unresolved D. Germline V CDR1 and CDR2: MDHEN, SYDVKM. The CDR3 extends over 14 amino acids. V was shortened by 7 bases and J by 3 bases, with 16 bases between the two germline ends. CDR3: CASTTPGLIYEQYF. The CDR3 DNA reads TGTGCCAGCACTACCCCCGGGTTAATCTACGAGCAGTACTTC.

The chain recombines TRBV7-2 with TRBJ2-1, with TRBD2 identical over 11 bases. CDR3 size: 16 residues. With V trimmed by 3 bases and J by 5 bases, 6 bases remained unmatched. The germline V gene has CDR1 SGHTA and CDR2 FQGNSA. The CDR3, as DNA: TGTGCCAGCAGCTTGGCCGGGACTAGCGGAAACAATGAGCAGTTCTTC. It codes for CASSLAGTSGNNEQFF. Filled out from reference TRBV7-2 and TRBJ2-1, the complete variable domain reads GAGVSQSPSNKVTEKGKDVELRCDPISGHTALYWYRQSLGQGLEFLIYFQGNSAPDKSGLPSDRFSAERTGGSVSTLTIQRTQQEDSAVYLCASSLAGTSGNNEQFFGPGTRLTVL.

V usage is TRBV15 and J usage is TRBJ2-5; D unclear. Germline lookup yields CDR1 LNHNV and CDR2 YYDKDF (reference sequence). The CDR3 has 14 residues. V was pared by 0 bases and J by 3 bases, with 8 bases between. The CDR3 reads CATSREGGEETQYF. As DNA, the CDR3 is TGTGCCACCAGCAGAGAGGGTGGCGAAGAGACCCAGTACTTC.

The J gene is TRBJ1-5, the V gene TRBV28, with 8 positions matching TRBD1. V lost 6 bases to trimming and J lost 4 bases; unmatched junction nucleotides: 8. The CDR3 loop spans 15 amino acids. Germline V gives CDR1 MDHEN, CDR2 SYDVKM. In DNA form, the CDR3 reads TGTGCCAGCAGCCCCGGGACAGGTTATAATCAGCCCCAGCATTTT. Amino acid sequence: CASSPGTGYNQPQHF.

The rearrangement uses TRBV5-5 and TRBJ1-1; 9 nucleotides match TRBD1. The CDR3 sequence is 15 residues long. Losses at the gene ends were 5 bases for V and 0 bases for J; bases not matched to a gene: 5. Germline CDR1 SGHKS, CDR2 YYEKEE (reference sequence). CDR3: CASRKTGGLNTEAFF. CDR3 nucleotide sequence: TGTGCCAGCAGAAAAACAGGGGGCCTGAACACTGAAGCTTTCTTT.